Below, 14 T cell receptor beta chains from the same sample are listed, as sequenced in a study of Graves' ophthalmopathy and Graves' hyperthyroidism. The sequenced template was RNA, covering the TCR beta CDR3 region. RT-PCR was first run with HTBI primers, then multiplex PCR in a second round. MiXCR, run by TCRdb on the multiplex PCR reads, gives a single entry per CDR3 protein. The sample includes 300,000 to 450,000 distinct CDR3 sequences, approximately 18% of them seen just once. Sequenced: peripheral blood. The receptors shown here come from an adult woman with stable Graves' hyperthyroidism.

This clonotype was observed at least ten times. The J gene is TRBJ2-5, the V gene TRBV7-9; D is unclear. CDR3 length: 12 residues. Per the germline V gene, CDR1 is SEHNR and CDR2 is FQNEAQ (reference sequence). V shed 3 bases and J shed 6 bases, with 8 bases lying between them. CDR3 nucleotides: TGTGCCAGCAGCTTGAGTCAGCAGACCCAGTACTTC. This gives the protein CASSLSQQTQYF.

In its sample, this clonotype was seen many times. This chain connects TRBV6-1 to TRBJ2-7, with D perhaps TRBD1 (7 bases). This CDR3 region has 12 residues. Looked up from germline, CDR1 is MNHNS and CDR2 is SASEGT. V lost 7 bases and J 10 bases, leaving 17 bases between the germline ends. CDR3 sequence reads: CASTKNRGLQYF. The DNA for the CDR3 is TGTGCCAGCACCAAAAACAGGGGACTCCAGTACTTC.

This clonotype was recorded many times. V usage is TRBV12-3 or TRBV12-4 and J usage is TRBJ1-2; D might be TRBD1 (5 bases). The CDR3 covers 12 residues. Trimming pared 5 bases from V and 7 bases from J, leaving 11 bases between. The chain's CDR3 is CASSLRGRGYTF. The CDR3 DNA follows: TGTGCCAGCAGTCTTAGGGGTCGTGGCTACACCTTC.

Ten or more counts support this clonotype. The chain couples TRBV7-9 to TRBJ1-1, with D possibly TRBD1 on 5 matching bases. Germline-derived CDR1 and CDR2 are SEHNR and FQNEAQ (reference sequence). V was clipped by 8 bases and J by 1 base, with 11 bases between them. The CDR3 has 13 residues. The CDR3 sequence is CASRTQGNTEAFF. The CDR3 DNA is TGTGCCAGCCGTACGCAGGGGAACACTGAAGCTTTCTTT.

Concerning this clonotype itself: This may arise from a read error, as a much more abundant clone is one base away. V is TRBV29-1 and J is TRBJ2-7; D is uncertain. CDR3 length equals 12 residues. Looked up from germline, CDR1 is SQVTM and CDR2 is ANQGSEA. Deletions cut 6 bases from V and 5 bases from J, with 14 bases between. This CDR3 reads CSVLSSGNEQYV. The CDR3 nucleotides are TGCAGCGTCCTTTCGTCAGGTAACGAGCAGTACGTC.

This clonotype was found many times. V is TRBV20-1 and J is TRBJ1-1; D is perhaps TRBD1 (5 bases). V lost 6 bases and J lost 0, with 23 bases in between. Germline assignment: CDR1 DFQATT and CDR2 SNEGSKA (reference sequence). CDR3 size: 17 residues. Written as DNA, the CDR3 is TGCAGTGCCATCAGGGAGGCGGGGCCCTTCATGAACACTGAAGCTTTCTTT. Its translation: CSAIREAGPFMNTEAFF.

The sample holds many counts of this clonotype. The chain has TRBV7-2 and TRBJ2-7; 9 bases map to TRBD1. The CDR3 loop spans 15 amino acids. Trimming took 1 base from V and 4 from J; bases not matched to a gene: 5. Per germline, CDR1 SGHTA and CDR2 FQGNSA. The CDR3 sequence is CASSLEQGAGYEQYF. The CDR3, as DNA: TGTGCCAGCAGCTTAGAACAGGGGGCCGGGTACGAGCAGTACTTC.

This clonotype has a handful of counts. The chain links TRBV19 to TRBJ2-7, with D perhaps assigned TRBD1 or TRBD2 (5 bases each). Germline loops: CDR1 LNHDA, CDR2 SQIVND (reference sequence). V lost 5 bases and J 4 bases, leaving 15 bases between the germline ends. The CDR3 is 14 residues long. The CDR3 region has the DNA TGTGCCAGTAGTTTCAGGGAACGGAGGTACGAGCAGTACTTC. It encodes CASSFRERRYEQYF. Combining the CDR3 with reference TRBV19 and TRBJ2-7 gives the whole variable domain DGGITQSPKYLFRKEGQNVTLSCEQNLNHDAMYWYRQDPGQGLRLIYYSQIVNDFQKGDIAEGYSVSREKKESFPLTVTSAQKNPTAFYLCASSFRERRYEQYFGPGTRLTVT.

V gene TRBV11-2 combines with J gene TRBJ2-4; the D call may be TRBD1 or TRBD2 (6 bases each). V was pared by 5 bases and J by 2 bases, with 10 bases between. The CDR3 covers 14 residues. Germline-derived CDR1 and CDR2 are SGHAT and FQNNGV. CDR3 DNA: TGTGCCAGCAGCGAGGGGGGTCCCAAAAACATTCAGTACTTC. Its protein product is CASSEGGPKNIQYF.

At least ten counts were recorded for this clonotype. The junction does not match germline at one end; this may be a read error. The CDR3 loop is CASRATGGNIKYF. The CDR3, as DNA: TGTGCCAGCAGGGCGACAGGGGGCAACATTAAGTACTTC. The rearrangement joins TRBV7-2 to TRBJ2-4; 10 nucleotides match TRBD1. CDR3 length: 13 residues. Germline V gives CDR1 SGHTA, CDR2 FQGNSA.

The chain has TRBV25-1 and TRBJ2-7; D is uncertain. Trimming removed 2 bases at V and 3 bases at J, with 8 bases between. Looked up from germline, CDR1 is MGHDK and CDR2 is SYGVNS. CDR3 length equals 13 residues. As DNA, the CDR3 is TGTGCCAGCAGTGAAAGGAACGTCTACGAGCAGTACTTC. Translated: CASSERNVYEQYF.

This clonotype was detected many times. The gene calls are TRBV28 and TRBJ1-2, with 9 bases that match TRBD1. The length of the CDR3 is 17 residues. From germline, CDR1 is MDHEN and CDR2 SYDVKM. J gave up 0 bases and V 1 base, and 6 bases lay outside the gene matches. CDR3 nucleotides: TGTGCCAGCAGTTTATCCGGGACAGGGCCATCTAACTATGGCTACACCTTC. It yields the protein CASSLSGTGPSNYGYTF.

The chain couples TRBV29-1 to TRBJ2-7, with D possibly being TRBD2 (6 bases). The CDR3 totals 13 residues. V lost 4 bases and J lost 6, with 16 bases in between. Germline lookup yields CDR1 SQVTM and CDR2 ANQGSEA. CDR3 sequence reads: CSVGMRGSLEQYF. The CDR3 nucleotides are TGCAGCGTTGGAATGCGGGGAAGTCTCGAGCAGTACTTC.

This clonotype was counted at least ten times. One junction end does not reproduce the germline sequence, and a read error may be involved. J is TRBJ1-6 and V is TRBV6-2 or TRBV6-3; D remains unclear. The CDR3 is 16 residues long. Germline-derived CDR1 and CDR2 are MNHEY and SVGEGT. The chain's CDR3 is CASSYSYGSDNSPLHF. The CDR3 region has the DNA TGTGCCAGCAGTTACTCGTATGGCTCCGATAATTCACCCCTCCACTTT.